A selection of T cell receptor beta chains follows, all from one sample in a study of T-cell reconstitution after alpha-beta-depleted transplantation in children. TCRdb analysed the PCR reads with MiXCR anew, one entry per CDR3 protein. Here the sample spans some 830,000 distinct CDR3 sequences, under 20% being singletons. The source material was PBMCs, mostly from graft donor cells, sampled 360 days after TCRalphabeta/CD19-depleted stem cell transplant. These receptor sequences come from a male patient younger than 18 who had a stem cell transplant for acute lymphoblastic leukemia, so the T cells may come from the graft donor. Each CDR3 is given with its conserved first and last residue. A D gene is named only where the DNA matches it firmly. Only some rows state a clone size, as once, few, many or a class for expanded clones.

V gene	J gene	D gene	clone size	CDR3 length	CDR3 DNA	CDR3 protein
TRBV5-1	TRBJ1-1	.	.	13	TGCGCCAGCAGTACAGGGCTCAACGCTGAAGCTTTCTTT	CASSTGLNAEAFF
TRBV2	TRBJ2-2	TRBD2	many	16	TGTGCCAGCAGCGTTCCGGGACTAGCCGTCACCGGGGAGCTGTTTTTT	CASSVPGLAVTGELFF
TRBV7-9	TRBJ2-1	.	.	15	TGTGCCAGCAGCGCATGGACGGGTACTCTGGATGAGCAGTTCTTC	CASSAWTGTLDEQFF
TRBV15	TRBJ2-3	TRBD2	few	15	TGTGCCACCAGCGGAGGGTACGGCGGGAGAGATACGCAGTATTTT	CATSGGYGGRDTQYF
TRBV10-3	TRBJ2-1	TRBD2	few	18	TGTGCCATCAGTGAGCCCATACAACTAGCGGGAAAGGGCAATGAGCAGTTCTTC	CAISEPIQLAGKGNEQFF
TRBV7-8	TRBJ1-1	.	few	20	TGTGCCAGCAGCTTGGACCCGAGGAACAGGAATAGGAGGATGAACACTGAAGCTTTCTTT	CASSLDPRNRNRRMNTEAFF
TRBV29-1	TRBJ2-7	.	.	12	TGCAGCGTTAGAACTAGCTACTACGAGCAGTACTTC	CSVRTSYYEQYF
TRBV15	TRBJ2-5	.	few	14	TGTGCCACCAGCAGAGGGGGCGTCCAAGAGACCCAGTACTTC	CATSRGGVQETQYF
TRBV4-2	TRBJ1-2	TRBD1	.	18	TGTGCCAGCAGCCCCGCTACGGCAGGGGGCCAGAGAGGCTATGGCTACACCTTC	CASSPATAGGQRGYGYTF
TRBV20-1	TRBJ2-7	.	.	15	TGCAGTGCTTCCGGCACAGGGGTCGGGGGCTACGAGCAGTACTTC	CSASGTGVGGYEQYF
TRBV5-1	TRBJ2-7	.	.	14	TGCGCCAGCAGCTTGGGGGTTAGGGGCTACGAGCAGTACTTC	CASSLGVRGYEQYF
TRBV21-1	TRBJ2-7	.	many	18	TGTGCCAGCAGCAAAGTTGGGGGACTAGCGGGAGAGTTCTACGAGCAGTACTTC	CASSKVGGLAGEFYEQYF
TRBV9	TRBJ2-7	.	.	14	TGTGCCAGCAGCGCCCAGGGGGGCCCCTACGAGCAGTACTTC	CASSAQGGPYEQYF
TRBV9	TRBJ2-1	.	.	14	TGTGCCAGCAGCGTAGTTCCAGCTGGGTCTGAGCAGTTCTTC	CASSVVPAGSEQFF
TRBV7-8	TRBJ2-1	TRBD1	.	13	TGTGCCAGCAGCGTGGGACAGTCCAATGAGCAGTTCTTC	CASSVGQSNEQFF
TRBV29-1	TRBJ2-7	.	few	15	TGCAGCGTTTTGGAGCCCGGAGACTACTACCACGAGCAGTACTTC	CSVLEPGDYYHEQYF